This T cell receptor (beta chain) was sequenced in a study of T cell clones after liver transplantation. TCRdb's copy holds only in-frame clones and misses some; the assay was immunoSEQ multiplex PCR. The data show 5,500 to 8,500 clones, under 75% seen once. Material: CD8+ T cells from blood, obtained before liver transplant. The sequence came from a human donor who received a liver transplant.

Here the CDR3 DNA reads TGTGCCAGCAGCTTACAGGGCTATGGCTACACCTTC. Translated, it gives CASSLQGYGYTF. The chain combines TRBV5-6 with TRBJ1-2; D possibly corresponds to TRBD1 (6 bases). CDR1 is SGHDT, CDR2 YYEEEE, per germline. V lost 2 bases and J 4 bases, leaving 6 bases between the germline ends. This CDR3 region has 12 residues.